This TCR beta chain was captured in a study of blood T cell repertoires in COVID-19. As for the study in general: Material from acute and convalescent COVID-19 was sourced from the United States, Italy and Spain. Nucleic acid was either cDNA or gDNA, and it came from T cells, B-cell-depleted T cells, or PBMCs.

As processed by the authors: Estimates of nucleated cell counts were drawn from the amplification of reference gene primers. Measured with immunoSEQ multiplex PCR; TCRdb has only the in-frame clones, and not every one. Clonal size and the V and J genes are those of that table, whereas D and trimming came from the DNA. The table lists over 85,000 clones, 75% to 85% of them singletons. In this sample, this clone turned up many times. The sequenced sample was peripheral blood. This clonotype was sampled from a woman aged 60-75 years with acute or convalescent COVID-19.

The CDR3 DNA sequence: TGTGCCTGGGCAGGATATAATTCACCCCTCCACTTT. It codes for CAWAGYNSPLHF. This chain uses TRBV30 with TRBJ1-6; no clear D. Trimming cost V 5 bases and J 4 bases, with 6 bases left between them. There are 12 residues in the CDR3. The germline CDR1 and CDR2 sequences are GTSNPN and SVGIG (reference sequence).